This TCR beta chain emerged from a study of cytomegalovirus exposure and HLA in healthy donors (dated by TCRdb to 2017 to 2019). Describing the broader study: In an earlier analysis of 587 of the donors, approximately 260 Gb of sequence data and 120 million or so unique TCR beta sequences from 150 million to 200 million T cells were reported. A separate validation cohort of approximately 120 different subjects was used in addition to the roughly 670-subject first cohort. To predict cytomegalovirus infection status, the study brought together high-throughput TCR immunosequencing, statistical association of individual TCRs with disease status, and machine learning. An early release covering about 600 HLA-typed donors comprised 300 to 350 gigabases of sequencing data and tens of millions of unique TCR sequences. Genome-wide SNP genotypes for about 60% of the roughly 700 donors were used in a later genetic analysis, which treated that subset as a discovery cohort. Typing coverage differed by locus: A, B, C, DRB1 and DQB1 were typed in roughly 620-630 donors, DQA1 in approximately 520, DPA1 in roughly 590, and DPB1 in just under 480. Of the approximately 400 genotyped donors, 65% to 90% were placed in the genetic ancestry cluster associated with self-reported Caucasian donors. A later analysis re-analyzed previously published TCR beta repertoires from roughly 600 donors and added high-resolution HLA genotyping to study TCR occurrence patterns. All discovery cohort repertoires had been generated using a single sequencing platform. Among 300 to 500 genotyped donors of the cohort, an average of roughly 230,000 unique TCR beta nucleotide sequences was sequenced per donor, of which about 20% were non-productive. The study aimed to test whether signatures of past pathogen exposure could be identified by cataloging public T cell receptors. An earlier analysis of some 500 of the donors used high-throughput TCR beta sequencing to judge whether each TCR beta V gene segment behaved as functional or pseudogenic. Because of strong linkage in the cohort, a handful of DR-DQ haplotypes were treated as single units for association and clustering. Rather than using new phenotypic data, the later analysis identified candidate immune exposures from TCR beta sequences and from how often those sequences occurred across donors. The T cell repertoires of 666 subjects were profiled by immunosequencing and related to cytomegalovirus serostatus. Both class I and class II loci were covered by HLA typing, at four-digit resolution. Donor age, sex, ethnicity and CMV serostatus were compiled together with the repertoire data.

Reading from cysteine to phenylalanine, the CDR3 counts 13 amino acids. Left in the record is the CDR3 DNA by itself, 39 bases read in frame from the first base. For CDR1 and CDR2, the germline V gene lists SGHTA and FQGTGA. The cohort comprised 550 to 700 healthy bone marrow donors. All cohort members were sampled while nominally healthy, although unrecorded immune exposures were likely present. The donor was CMV seronegative and was included in the group of 352 seronegative cohort members. A peripheral blood sample was provided by each donor, and peripheral blood mononuclear cells were used for TCR beta sequencing. The Qiagen DNeasy Blood Extraction Kit was used to extract genomic DNA from the blood cell samples. With regard to this clone: Its antigen is still unknown. An end of the junction differs from the germline gene, which may be a read error.

Overall results and qualifications from the work: Because counts were too low, 15 to 20 rarely observed V segments, including chromosome 9 orphons, were excluded from the earlier analysis of some 540 of the donors. The only immune exposure information available for the cohort was CMV serostatus. In a later analysis, most CMV-associated TCR beta chains were found to appear HLA-restricted, with HLA associations seemingly driven largely by CMV exposure. According to a later genetic analysis, donors in an Asian-associated ancestry cluster had fewer N-insertions in productive TCRs than the approximately 670-donor mean. In a later analysis, HLA-associated TCR beta chains were found to be more clonally expanded and to have lower generation probabilities than equally common non-associated chains. V-gene and J-gene trimming of TCR beta chains was associated with a missense DCLRE1C variant in a later genetic analysis, and the association was replicated in an independent cohort. According to the authors, the approach could potentially be generalized to other disease states and immunological phenotypes. A cluster of highly shared sequence variants was judged likely to represent a technical artifact of the sequencing pipeline. Most TCR sequences were seen in very few donors, while some public TCRs were found in many individuals. Several of the top co-occurrence clusters appeared to be linked to parvovirus B19, influenza, CMV and Epstein-Barr virus, according to a later analysis. In a later analysis, TCR association rates were found to vary across HLA loci, with the most associated TCRs seen for DRB1 alleles and the fewest for HLA-C alleles. Broadly in line with IMGT annotations, most TCR beta V segments showed up in productive rearrangements about 87% or about 30% of the time in an earlier analysis of about 500 of the donors. In this cohort, only TCR beta chains were sequenced, and detectable features were limited by the absence of alpha or paired-chain data. A few of the identified cytomegalovirus-associated TCR beta chains were confirmed in vitro to be specific for cytomegalovirus antigens. Some IMGT-functional V segments, including TRBV6-2 and TRBV6-3, could not be distinguished by the 87-base-pair reads and were therefore excluded. A total of around 150 TCR beta chains were listed by the study as associated with cytomegalovirus. Roughly uniform sequencing depth across donors was assumed in presence/absence analyses, although this assumption may not hold. The classifier was reported to diagnose cytomegalovirus status with high specificity and sensitivity in both the original cohort and the validation cohort. A further reported finding was that TCR beta sequences accurately predicted the HLA-A and HLA-B alleles for most subjects in the first cohort. Because HLA typing was missing for some donors at each locus, association tests included only the typed subset. Assigning TCR associations to individual alleles was difficult when HLA alleles, especially DR and DQ, strongly co-occurred. A later analysis associated 15,000 to 20,000 TCR beta sequences with specific HLA alleles at a false discovery rate of 0.05. Correlated functional status among segregating V segments might be attributable to linkage disequilibrium, but an unknown experimental factor could not be ruled out.

The library was made by the immunoSEQ multiplex PCR assay. For the multiplex PCR, a mixture combining 60 forward primers for TCR Vbeta segments and 13 reverse primers for TCR Jbeta segments was used. The CDR3 region of rearranged TCR beta genes was amplified from genomic DNA by a multiplex PCR assay. The Illumina HiSeq System was used to sequence the amplified TCR beta libraries as 87-base-pair reads. The study's own analysis went as follows. A later analysis counted about 80 million unique TCR beta chains across the 550 to 750 repertoires, and 10 million to 12 million of these chains were shared by at least two donors. To remove PCR and sequencing errors, raw reads were error-corrected and collapsed into unique sequences using a nearest-neighbor algorithm that merged closely related sequences. Alignment of CDR3 sequences to IMGT reference sequences was used to assign V, D and J gene segments. Each retained sequence needed at least a six-nucleotide match to both a V gene segment and a J gene segment. A rearrangement counted as productive if the CDR3 had no stop codons and remained in frame with V and J, and every other rearrangement counted as non-productive. CDR3 was defined according to IMGT convention as the region running from the second conserved V-encoded cysteine to the conserved J-encoded phenylalanine. The earlier analysis of 500 to 750 of the donors excluded any sequence lacking an unambiguous match to a single V gene segment. An earlier analysis of a few hundred of the donors called V segments functional above 56.7% productive rearrangements and segregating when the between-donor standard deviation exceeded 5%. A statistical classification framework was developed to diagnose cytomegalovirus status using the catalog of TCR beta chain sequences. V and J gene assignment, in a later analysis, came from comparing TCR nucleotide sequences with IMGT/GENE-DB human TR gene sequences. Using the TCRdist pipeline, a later analysis assigned CDR3 sequences along with most-parsimonious VDJ recombination scenarios. In a later analysis, every TCR beta chain was defined by the combination of its CDR3 amino acid sequence and its V-gene family, and reads without a unique V-gene family were dropped. To address suspected cross-contamination and a sequencing artifact, a later analysis removed 450 to 700 highly shared, low-generation-probability nucleotide sequences. A later analysis calculated a clonal expansion index for each public chain from normalized within-repertoire ranks of inferred template counts. In a later analysis, generation probabilities were computed with a VDJ recombination model fitted to out-of-frame rearrangements, and the resulting probabilities were checked against IGoR. Hypergeometric tests were used in a later analysis to score TCR-TCR, TCR-HLA and TCR-CMV co-occurrence, with a repertoire-size bias correction applied to the TCR pairs. To estimate false discovery rates, a later analysis permuted the HLA or CMV assignments 20 times. In a later analysis, co-occurring TCRs were grouped using DBSCAN, with TCRdist sequence similarity added in when clustering inside HLA-allele-positive subsets. Co-occurrence clustering excluded repertoires with fewer than 30,000 or more than 120,000 public chains, plus five with anomalous nucleotide sharing. TCRdb took over this immuneACCESS table, retaining in-frame rearrangements with V and J assigned. Such tables are incomplete; in checked studies, under half of the missing clones stem from an unresolved V gene, and the remainder is unexplained. The V and J calls and clone size come from that table; D and trimming were worked out from the DNA. The sample data list fewer than 150,000 clones, and approximately 15% of these were observed just once. The ten top clones hold 1.5% to 2% of the sample.

This sequence was found in a young woman in good health and CMV-seronegative. Recombination joined TRBV7-3 with TRBJ2-2; no D gene can be assigned with confidence. Sequencing was done on a sample of PBMCs. DNA sequence: TGTGCCAGCAGCGTAACCTACACCGGGGAGCTGTTTTTT. Its protein product is CASSVTYTGELFF. This CDR3, with the reference TRBV7-3 and TRBJ2-2 proteins standing in past its ends, gives the full variable domain GAGVSQTPSNKVTEKGKYVELRCDPISGHTALYWYRQSLGQGPEFLIYFQGTGAADDSGLPNDRFFAVRPEGSVSTLKIQRTERGDSAVYLCASSVTYTGELFFGEGSRLTVL.